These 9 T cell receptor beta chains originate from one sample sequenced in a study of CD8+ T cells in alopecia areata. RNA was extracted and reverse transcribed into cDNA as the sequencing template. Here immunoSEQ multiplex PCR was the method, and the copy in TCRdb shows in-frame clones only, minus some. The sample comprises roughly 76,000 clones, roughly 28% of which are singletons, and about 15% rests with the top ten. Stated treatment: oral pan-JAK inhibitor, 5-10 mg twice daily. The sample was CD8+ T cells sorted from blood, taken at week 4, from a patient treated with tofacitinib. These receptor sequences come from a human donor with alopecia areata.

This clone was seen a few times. The CDR3: CARVTGESSDNEQFF. As DNA, the CDR3 is TGTGCCAGGGTGACAGGGGAGAGTTCCGACAATGAGCAGTTCTTC. V and J are TRBV14 and TRBJ2-1, with TRBD1 matching 8 bases. This CDR3 is 15 amino acids long. Trimming removed 9 bases from V and 5 bases from J; junction bases left unmatched: 12. Per the germline V gene, CDR1 is SGHDN and CDR2 is FVKESK. Complete variable domain (other parts from reference TRBV14 and TRBJ2-1): EAGVTQFPSHSVIEKGQTVTLRCDPISGHDNLYWYRRVMGKEIKFLLHFVKESKQDESGMPNNRFLAERTGGTYSTLKVQPAELEDSGVYFCARVTGESSDNEQFFGPGTRLTVL.

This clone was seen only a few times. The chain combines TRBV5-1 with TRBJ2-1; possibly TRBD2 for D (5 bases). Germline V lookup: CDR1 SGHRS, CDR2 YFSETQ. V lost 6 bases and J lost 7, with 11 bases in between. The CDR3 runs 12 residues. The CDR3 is CASKRLRNEQFF. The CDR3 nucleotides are TGCGCCAGCAAGCGACTACGAAATGAGCAGTTCTTC.

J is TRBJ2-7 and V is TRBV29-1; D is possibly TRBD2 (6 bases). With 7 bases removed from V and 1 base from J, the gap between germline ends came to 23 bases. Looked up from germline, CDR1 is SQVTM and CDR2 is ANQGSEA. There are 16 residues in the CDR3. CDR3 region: CSAARGSAKDSYEQYF. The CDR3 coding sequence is TGCAGCGCCGCCCGGGGGTCGGCAAAGGATTCCTACGAGCAGTACTTC.

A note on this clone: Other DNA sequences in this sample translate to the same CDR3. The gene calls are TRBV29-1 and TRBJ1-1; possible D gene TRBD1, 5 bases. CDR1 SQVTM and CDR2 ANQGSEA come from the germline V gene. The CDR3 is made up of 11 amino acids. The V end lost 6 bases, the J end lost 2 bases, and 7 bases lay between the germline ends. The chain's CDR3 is CSVDRNTEAFF. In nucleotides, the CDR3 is TGCAGCGTCGACAGAAACACTGAAGCTTTCTTT.

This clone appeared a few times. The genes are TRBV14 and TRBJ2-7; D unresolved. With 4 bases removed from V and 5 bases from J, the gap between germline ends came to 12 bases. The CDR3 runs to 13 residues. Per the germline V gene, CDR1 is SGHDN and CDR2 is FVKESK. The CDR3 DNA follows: TGTGCCAGCAGCCCCCATCCGGGCAACGAGCAGTACTTC. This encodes CASSPHPGNEQYF.

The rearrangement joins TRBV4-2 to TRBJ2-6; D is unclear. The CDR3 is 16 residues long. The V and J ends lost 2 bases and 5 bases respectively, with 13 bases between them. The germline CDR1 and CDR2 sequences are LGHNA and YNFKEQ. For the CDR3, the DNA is TGTGCCAGCAGCCAATCAACCGTCGAGCGGGCCAACGTCCTGACTTTC. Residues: CASSQSTVERANVLTF.

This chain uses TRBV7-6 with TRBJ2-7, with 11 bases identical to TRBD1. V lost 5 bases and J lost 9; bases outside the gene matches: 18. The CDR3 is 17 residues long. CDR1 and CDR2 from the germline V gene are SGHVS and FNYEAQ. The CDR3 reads CASSQVALGTGGLGQYF. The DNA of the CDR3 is TGTGCCAGCAGCCAAGTAGCCCTCGGGACAGGGGGTTTGGGGCAGTACTTC.

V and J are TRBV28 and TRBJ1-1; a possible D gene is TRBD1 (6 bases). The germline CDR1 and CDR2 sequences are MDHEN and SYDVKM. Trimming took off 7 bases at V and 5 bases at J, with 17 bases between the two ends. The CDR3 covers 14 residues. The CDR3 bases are TGTGCCAGCACCTTTAGGAGGGGGAATACTGAAGCTTTCTTT. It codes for CASTFRRGNTEAFF. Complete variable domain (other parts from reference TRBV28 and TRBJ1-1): DVKVTQSSRYLVKRTGEKVFLECVQDMDHENMFWYRQDPGLGLRLIYFSYDVKMKEKGDIPEGYSVSREKKERFSLILESASTNQTSMYLCASTFRRGNTEAFFGQGTRLTVV.

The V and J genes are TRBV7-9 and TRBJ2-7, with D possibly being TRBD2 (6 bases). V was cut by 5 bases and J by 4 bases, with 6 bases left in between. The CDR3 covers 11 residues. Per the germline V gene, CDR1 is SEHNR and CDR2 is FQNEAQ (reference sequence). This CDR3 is CASSRGYEQYF. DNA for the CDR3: TGTGCCAGCAGCCGGGGGTACGAGCAGTACTTC.